The subject of this entry is one T cell receptor beta chain. Its antigen remains unidentified. Base qualities are not provided; no much larger clone lies one nucleotide away. The data belong to a study of blood T cell repertoires in COVID-19 (dated by TCRdb to 2018 to 2020). At the level of the whole study: Samples covering the acute and convalescent phases of COVID-19 were provided by collaborators in the United States, Italy and Spain. Samples were obtained from the ongoing ImmuneRACE study (first 160 participants) and from approximately 1,200 subjects provided by 6 global collaborators. Subjects who had been exposed to COVID-19, were actively infected with it, or had recovered from it provided the deeply sampled blood TCRbeta repertoires that made up the dataset. Where HLA class I and class II types were available, the types were taken from metadata supplied by the sample provider, not from assay-based typing. The prospective study material was composed of cDNA or gDNA derived from T cells, B-cell-depleted T cells, or PBMCs. The sample metadata nearly always contained a de-identified subject ID, COVID-19 status, age in years and sex. The repertoires were released in a freely available public database meant as a resource for research on the immune response to SARS-CoV-2. Broad study findings and their caveats: The amount of clinical and demographic metadata varied by source and participant and was provided uncurated.

The immunoSEQ Assay, a bias-controlled multiplex PCR, was used to amplify TCRbeta CDR3 regions from genomic DNA. Per the source publication's procedure: Within the assay, amplification of reference gene primers was used to estimate how many nucleated cells each sample contained. Sequence reads were collapsed and filtered to measure the absolute abundance of every unique TCRbeta CDR3 rearrangement. For each sample, productive Simpson clonality was calculated as the square root of Simpson's diversity index across productive rearrangements. Held by TCRdb, this immuneACCESS table contains in-frame sequences only and omits some clones. Under half of the omission traces to an unresolved V gene where checked; the cause of the rest is unknown. The DNA gave D and trimming, while V, J and clone size come from that table. The sample table contains about 230,000 clones; only one count was recorded for under 85% of them. The top ten clones comprise roughly 1.2% of the sample.

V was cut back by 5 bases and J by 7 bases, leaving a gap of 8 bases between them. The CDR3 sequence holds 11 residues, the cysteine and phenylalanine included. CDR3 DNA is the only sequence kept; it has 33 bases, read in frame from the first base. In the germline V gene, CDR1 corresponds to SGHTA and CDR2 to FQGNSA. One collaborating source in Seattle enrolled patients while the patients were actively infected and followed the patients over time throughout the course of disease. Whole blood was collected in K2EDTA tubes by collaborating institutions according to the institutions' own protocols. For TCRbeta analysis, collaborators shipped samples in one of three forms: frozen whole blood, isolated PBMCs, or DNA extracted from either of those sample types.

This chain is built from TRBV7-2 and TRBJ1-1; the D gene is unclear. This TCR was recovered from a woman between 25 and 40 years old with COVID-19, enrolled during active disease. The sequenced sample was peripheral blood. In nucleotide form, the sequence is TGTGCCAGCAGCCCCGCGTATGAAGCTTTCTTT. This gives the protein CASSPAYEAFF.